This passage covers 27 T cell receptor beta chains from one sample sequenced in a study of blood T cell repertoires in COVID-19 (dated by TCRdb to about 2020). Library construction relied on the immunoSEQ multiplex PCR assay. This is the immuneACCESS table as TCRdb keeps it, with only in-frame sequences that have V and J called. A part of the clones is gone; compared with another copy, unresolved V genes explain less than half, and the rest is unexplained. A total of over 100,000 clones appear in this sample, about nine tenths of them only once. The ten biggest clones cover 4.2% of the sample. The material sequenced was peripheral blood. The receptors originated from a man between 18 and 29 years old with acute or convalescent COVID-19.

This clone has a handful of counts. The chain is built from TRBV6-5 and TRBJ1-6; perhaps TRBD1 as D (6 bases). Germline CDR1 MNHEY, CDR2 SVGAGI. V was trimmed by 4 bases and J by 7 bases, leaving 11 bases between them. The length of the CDR3 is 14 residues. CDR3 region: CASSSGQTNSPLHF. The CDR3 DNA is TGTGCCAGCAGTTCAGGACAGACGAATTCACCCCTCCACTTT.

V usage is TRBV19 and J usage is TRBJ1-6, with no clear D. The length of the CDR3 is 15 residues. Germline lookup yields CDR1 LNHDA and CDR2 SQIVND (reference sequence). Trimming left V 3 bases short and J 7 bases short, with 13 bases between. Here the CDR3 DNA reads TGTGCCAGTAGTATCCTCCCGGGAGTAAATTCACCCCTCCACTTT. Its translation: CASSILPGVNSPLHF.

This clone is a singleton in its sample. The genes are TRBV7-6 and TRBJ2-2; TRBD1 agrees at 8 bases. The CDR3 is 16 residues long. Germline CDR1 and CDR2: SGHVS and FNYEAQ. V lost 6 bases and J lost 5; bases outside the gene matches: 11. CDR3: CASRSLQGAATGELFF. The CDR3 DNA follows: TGTGCCAGCAGGAGTCTTCAGGGGGCGGCGACCGGGGAGCTGTTTTTT.

The chain joins TRBV3-1 (or the pseudogene TRBV3-2) to TRBJ2-7; unclear D gene. The CDR3 spans 12 residues. Germline V lookup: CDR1 LGHDT, CDR2 YNNKEL (reference sequence). V lost 1 base and J lost 5, with 6 bases in between. CDR3 sequence (DNA): TGTGCCAGCAGCCAAGTCTCTAACGAGCAGTACTTC. Its protein is CASSQVSNEQYF.

V gene TRBV30 combines with J gene TRBJ2-5, with 7 bases that match TRBD1. The CDR3 is made up of 14 amino acids. Looked up from germline, CDR1 is GTSNPN and CDR2 is SVGIG (reference sequence). After removal of 1 base from V and 1 base from J, the junction contained 3 bases not matched to a gene. The CDR3 nucleotides read TGTGCCTGGAGTGGTAGGGACAGCCAAGAGACCCAGTACTTC. Translation: CAWSGRDSQETQYF.

The chain uses TRBV10-1 and TRBJ1-5, with D perhaps TRBD1 (5 bases). CDR1 is WNHNN and CDR2 is SYGVQD in the germline V gene (reference sequence). Between the trimmed V and J ends, which lost 2 bases and 2 bases, there was a span of 16 bases. The CDR3 length is 17 residues. CDR3 DNA sequence: TGCGCCAGCAGTGAGGAAGGGGCCCGAAGTGGCAATCAGCCCCAGCATTTT. Its translation: CASSEEGARSGNQPQHF.

This rearrangement joins TRBV29-1 to TRBJ2-7; TRBD1 matches 10 bases. Germline CDR1 reads SQVTM; CDR2 reads ANQGSEA. The CDR3 loop spans 13 amino acids. The V and J ends lost 6 bases and 3 bases, in that order; junction bases with no gene match: 5. This CDR3 reads CSVTGTGDYEQYF. In DNA form, the CDR3 reads TGCAGCGTCACCGGGACAGGGGACTACGAGCAGTACTTC.

The genes are TRBV2 and TRBJ2-7, with 12 bases identical to TRBD2. This CDR3 is 14 amino acids long. Per the germline V gene, CDR1 is SNHLY and CDR2 is FYNNEI. The trim removed 7 bases at V and 7 bases at J, leaving 8 bases unmatched. The chain's CDR3 is CASTASGREDEQYF. The CDR3 DNA reads as TGTGCCAGCACGGCTAGCGGGAGGGAGGATGAGCAGTACTTC.

The chain uses TRBV4-1 and TRBJ2-3; D possibly corresponds to TRBD2 (6 bases). The germline gives CDR1 MGHRA, CDR2 YSYEKL. The V and J ends lost 2 bases and 0 bases respectively, with 12 bases between them. CDR3 length: 16 amino acids. Here the CDR3 reads CASSQIAVLSTDTQYF. The CDR3 DNA reads as TGCGCCAGCAGCCAAATAGCGGTCTTGAGCACAGATACGCAGTATTTT.

The V gene is TRBV7-2, the J gene TRBJ2-3, with TRBD2 matching over 16 bases. This CDR3 comprises 18 residues. Germline V CDR1 and CDR2: SGHTA, FQGNSA. The ends lost 6 bases at V and 4 bases at J; junction bases unmatched: 10. CDR3 in DNA: TGTGCCAGCAGACCAACCCAGGGACTAGCGGGAGGGGCAGATACGCAGTATTTT. Amino acids: CASRPTQGLAGGADTQYF.

The chain uses TRBV25-1 and TRBJ1-2, with 7 bases fitting TRBD1. CDR3 size: 16 residues. The V segment lost 3 bases and the J segment 4 bases; nucleotides outside the gene matches: 11. The germline V gene has CDR1 MGHDK and CDR2 SYGVNS. CDR3 sequence reads: CASSDPGTADTYGYTF. CDR3 DNA: TGTGCCAGCAGTGACCCAGGGACAGCCGATACCTATGGCTACACCTTC.

This sequence joins TRBV3-1 (or the pseudogene TRBV3-2) and TRBJ2-7; weak D call: TRBD1 (6 bases). Germline CDR1 is LGHDT and CDR2 is YNNKEL (reference sequence). The CDR3 consists of 17 residues. V was pared by 0 bases and J by 1 base, with 16 bases between. The CDR3 here is CASSQDPHGQYSYEQYF. The CDR3 bases are TGTGCCAGCAGCCAAGATCCCCACGGACAGTATTCCTACGAGCAGTACTTC.

The chain combines TRBV4-1 with TRBJ1-2; 8 bases match TRBD1. The germline V gene has CDR1 MGHRA and CDR2 YSYEKL. The CDR3 has 16 residues. With 1 base clipped from V and 4 bases from J, the junction kept 8 bases outside the gene matches. CDR3 residues: CASSQGSAGGVYGYTF. The CDR3 coding sequence is TGCGCCAGCAGCCAAGGCTCAGCAGGGGGCGTCTATGGCTACACCTTC.

This sequence joins TRBV16 and TRBJ1-5, with D uncertain. Germline lookup yields CDR1 KGHSY and CDR2 FQNENV. There are 15 residues in the CDR3. The V and J ends lost 2 bases and 0 bases respectively, with 8 bases between them. The DNA of the CDR3 is TGTGCCAGCAGCCAAACGGGGAATAGCAATCAGCCCCAGCATTTT. It translates to CASSQTGNSNQPQHF.

This sequence joins TRBV9 and TRBJ2-7; the match to TRBD2 covers 9 bases. V gave up 2 bases and J gave up 3 bases; unmatched junction bases: 3. CDR1 is SGDLS and CDR2 is YYNGEE in the germline V gene. The length of the CDR3 is 14 residues. The CDR3 spells CASSVAGGDYEQYF. The CDR3 DNA follows: TGTGCCAGCAGCGTGGCGGGAGGGGACTACGAGCAGTACTTC.

The chain employs TRBV21-1 and TRBJ2-7; TRBD2 is the table's D call, not checked against the DNA. TRBV21-1 constitutes a pseudogene. The CDR3 is made up of 15 amino acids. The CDR3 nucleotides read TGTGCCAGCAGCAAGGTTGGTGTAACTCCCTACGAGCAGTACTTC. Amino acid sequence: CASSKVGVTPYEQYF.

This clone was seen a single time. The chain is built from TRBV18 and TRBJ1-3; perhaps TRBD1 as D (6 bases). Trimming removed 4 bases at V and 0 bases at J, with 22 bases between. The CDR3 extends over 19 amino acids. Germline CDR1 KGHSH, CDR2 LQKENI. Here the CDR3 reads CASSLLWPGPGDSGNTIYF. CDR3 DNA sequence: TGTGCCAGCTCACTCCTCTGGCCGGGGCCAGGGGACTCTGGAAACACCATATATTTT.

This clone was picked up one time. V is TRBV7-9 and J is TRBJ1-1; the match to TRBD1 covers 8 bases. The CDR3 totals 15 residues. The trim removed 5 bases at V and 4 bases at J, leaving 9 bases unmatched. Germline CDR1 SEHNR, CDR2 FQNEAQ (reference sequence). CDR3 DNA: TGTGCCAGCAGCGTAATCCAGGGGGCATCCACTGAAGCTTTCTTT. Translated, it gives CASSVIQGASTEAFF. The full variable domain, its missing parts supplied by reference TRBV7-9 and TRBJ1-1, is DTGVSQNPRHKITKRGQNVTFRCDPISEHNRLYWYRQTLGQGPEFLTYFQNEAQLEKSRLLSDRFSAERPKGSFSTLEIQRTEQGDSAMYLCASSVIQGASTEAFFGQGTRLTVV.

The chain links TRBV18 to TRBJ1-2, with D possibly matching TRBD1 (6 bases). The CDR3 is made up of 16 amino acids. V gave up 6 bases and J gave up 2 bases, with 19 bases separating them. Germline CDR1 reads KGHSH; CDR2 reads LQKENI. CDR3 loop: CASSDRTGFSNYGYTF. As DNA, the CDR3 is TGTGCCAGCTCTGATAGAACAGGGTTTTCGAACTATGGCTACACCTTC.

The J gene is TRBJ1-6, the V gene TRBV19; 10 nucleotides line up with TRBD1. CDR1 and CDR2 from the germline V gene are LNHDA and SQIVND (reference sequence). The CDR3 runs to 16 residues. The ends lost 4 bases at V and 6 bases at J; junction bases unmatched: 6. The CDR3 DNA reads TGTGCCAGTAGTACCGGGGACAGGGGCGGTAATTCACCCCTCCACTTT. This encodes CASSTGDRGGNSPLHF.

The gene calls are TRBV18 and TRBJ2-7, with 7 positions matching TRBD1. The CDR3 loop spans 14 amino acids. The J segment lost 3 bases and the V segment lost 3 bases, leaving 5 bases of the junction unmatched. From germline, CDR1 is KGHSH and CDR2 LQKENI. Written as DNA, the CDR3 is TGTGCCAGCTCACCCCAGACAGGGTACTACGAGCAGTACTTC. Protein: CASSPQTGYYEQYF.

The chain couples TRBV27 to TRBJ2-1; no reliable D call. The CDR3 sequence is 16 residues long. Looked up from germline, CDR1 is MNHEY and CDR2 is SMNVEV (reference sequence). Between the trimmed V and J ends, which lost 3 bases and 5 bases, there was a span of 17 bases. The chain's CDR3 is CASSFFGEAINNEQFF. The CDR3 DNA follows: TGTGCCAGCAGTTTTTTCGGAGAGGCAATAAACAATGAGCAGTTCTTC.

A single count supports this clone. The chain uses TRBV23-1 and TRBJ2-7; a possible D gene is TRBD2 (5 bases). TRBV23-1 is recorded as an ORF, its role being uncertain. V lost 1 base, J lost 7 bases, and 14 bases lay in between. The CDR3 covers 14 residues. CDR3 nucleotide sequence: TGCGCCAGCAGTCAATTGAGAGGGATTGGAGAGCAGTACTTC. Residues: CASSQLRGIGEQYF.

This chain joins TRBV5-1 and TRBJ1-1, with TRBD1 matching over 10 bases. Germline CDR1 SGHRS, CDR2 YFSETQ. The CDR3 is 15 residues long. The trim removed 4 bases at V and 0 bases at J, leaving 3 bases unmatched. For the CDR3, the DNA is TGCGCCAGCAGCAGGGGACAGGGGTTGAACACTGAAGCTTTCTTT. Encoded protein: CASSRGQGLNTEAFF.

The chain uses TRBV5-6 and TRBJ2-5; TRBD1 matches 7 bases. CDR1 and CDR2 from the germline V gene are SGHDT and YYEEEE. CDR3 length equals 14 residues. J lost 5 bases, V lost 4 bases, and 8 bases had no gene match. CDR3 in amino acids: CASSTPDRVETQYF. In nucleotides, the CDR3 is TGTGCCAGCAGCACCCCAGACAGGGTGGAGACCCAGTACTTC.

The J gene is TRBJ1-5, the V gene TRBV6-5; 8 bases match TRBD1. The CDR3 covers 15 residues. Per the germline V gene, CDR1 is MNHEY and CDR2 is SVGAGI. Unmatched junction bases numbered 8, after V lost 5 bases and J lost 5 bases. CDR3 coding DNA: TGTGCCAGCAGTCTCGGACAGGGCTTAGATCAGCCCCAGCATTTT. Protein sequence: CASSLGQGLDQPQHF.

CDR3 sequence (DNA): TGTGCCAGCAGCTTAGAGTCCCGTTCACCCCTCCACTTT. Its protein product is CASSLESRSPLHF. This chain connects TRBV11-3 to TRBJ1-6; D remains unclear. V gave up 0 bases and J gave up 9 bases, with 6 bases separating them. Germline loops: CDR1 SGHNT, CDR2 YENEEA. The CDR3 contains 13 residues.